These 13 T cell receptor beta chains came from one sample sequenced in a study of control samples from healthy donors and cancer patients. Sequenced by immunoSEQ multiplex PCR; TCRdb stores in-frame clones only, minus some. Among 80,000 to 85,000 clones, about 88% were seen once, and the ten largest hold around 6%. Input material: blood. The receptors here all came from a woman aged 45 to 65 in good health.

This clone was seen a single time. The V and J genes are TRBV30 and TRBJ1-2; D gene ambiguous. CDR3 length: 13 amino acids. Per the germline V gene, CDR1 is GTSNPN and CDR2 is SVGIG (reference sequence). V dropped 3 bases and J dropped 0 bases, with 8 bases sitting between them. The CDR3 protein is CAWRSVSNYGYTF. The CDR3 DNA is TGTGCCTGGAGGTCAGTTTCTAACTATGGCTACACCTTC.

The chain uses TRBV6-2 or TRBV6-3 and TRBJ1-3; D is undetermined. The CDR3 consists of 15 residues. Deletions cut 3 bases from V and 4 bases from J, with 13 bases between. Germline lookup yields CDR1 MNHEY and CDR2 SVGEGT. DNA for the CDR3: TGTGCCAGCAGTTATTTCGAGACGACGGGAAACACCATATATTTT. It is translated as CASSYFETTGNTIYF.

This clone has only one observation. This rearrangement joins TRBV5-6 to TRBJ2-5; 8 nucleotides agree with TRBD2. J lost 4 bases, V lost 4 bases, and 3 bases had no gene match. The CDR3 runs 13 residues. Germline values: CDR1 SGHDT, CDR2 YYEEEE. The CDR3 loop reads CASSLTSGETQYF. For the CDR3, the DNA is TGTGCCAGCAGCCTCACTAGCGGAGAGACCCAGTACTTC.

The chain has TRBV6-1 and TRBJ2-4; no firm D call. The CDR3 has 14 residues. Between the trimmed V and J ends, which lost 3 bases and 0 bases, there was a span of 6 bases. Germline CDR1 is MNHNS and CDR2 is SASEGT. The CDR3 DNA reads as TGTGCCAGCAGTGAGGAACTAGCCAAAAACATTCAGTACTTC. This sequence encodes CASSEELAKNIQYF.

The table lists this clone with a count of one. Mismatch with germline at one junction end may stem from a read error. This chain links TRBV5-4 with TRBJ2-7; D not resolved. The CDR3 is 12 amino acids. CDR1 is SGHNT, CDR2 YYREEE, per germline (reference sequence). The CDR3 nucleotides are TGTGCCAGCAGCTTGGACTTGGCAGGTACCGTCTTC. Protein sequence: CASSLDLAGTVF.

The V gene is TRBV4-1, the J gene TRBJ2-2; D not certain. The CDR3 extends over 17 amino acids. Germline V CDR1 and CDR2: MGHRA, YSYEKL. V was trimmed by 0 bases and J by 0 bases, leaving 11 bases between them. CDR3 sequence reads: CASSQDQTTSNTGELFF. Here the CDR3 DNA reads TGCGCCAGCAGCCAAGATCAAACTACTTCGAACACCGGGGAGCTGTTTTTT.

This clone showed up just once. The chain is built from TRBV11-3 and TRBJ2-3; the match to TRBD1 covers 9 bases. CDR1 is SGHNT and CDR2 is YENEEA in the germline V gene. The CDR3 totals 14 residues. V dropped 6 bases and J dropped 5; count of bases not matched to a gene: 6. The CDR3 protein is CASSRDREGDTQYF. The CDR3, as DNA: TGTGCCAGCAGTCGGGACAGGGAAGGAGATACGCAGTATTTT.

This clone was counted a few times. This sequence joins TRBV5-1 and TRBJ1-2, with 10 bases aligning to TRBD1. CDR3 length equals 16 residues. V lost 7 bases and J lost 6; bases outside the gene matches: 15. The germline V gene has CDR1 SGHRS and CDR2 YFSETQ. CDR3 DNA sequence: TGCGCCAGCTCAAACGTCCGGGACAGGGGTGAGAATGGCTACACCTTC. Its translation: CASSNVRDRGENGYTF.

The chain combines TRBV20-1 with TRBJ2-5; no clear D gene. Between the trimmed V and J ends, which lost 0 bases and 2 bases, there was a span of 1 base. Germline CDR1 is DFQATT and CDR2 is SNEGSKA (reference sequence). The CDR3 has 11 amino acids. CDR3 nucleotides: TGCAGTGCTAGAGAGCAAGAGACCCAGTACTTC. This sequence encodes CSAREQETQYF.

The V gene is TRBV2, the J gene TRBJ1-4; D unresolved. V was cut by 8 bases and J by 0 bases, with 10 bases left in between. The CDR3 totals 14 residues. Looked up from germline, CDR1 is SNHLY and CDR2 is FYNNEI. For the CDR3, the DNA is TGTGCCAGCGCCTACTTTCCAACTAATGAAAAACTGTTTTTT. This codes for CASAYFPTNEKLFF.

CDR3 in DNA: TGTGCCACGGAAGACAGGGCAAAAATTGGAAACACCATATATTTT. Encoded protein: CATEDRAKIGNTIYF. The chain has TRBV10-3 and TRBJ1-3; 7 bases agree with TRBD1. Trimming removed 10 bases from V and 3 bases from J; junction bases left unmatched: 12. The CDR3 loop spans 15 amino acids. Germline loops: CDR1 ENHRY, CDR2 SYGVKD.

The V call is TRBV29-1, the J call TRBJ2-1; 9 bases line up with TRBD2. Germline-derived CDR1 and CDR2 are SQVTM and ANQGSEA. V was pared by 4 bases and J by 5 bases, with 15 bases of the junction left unmatched. This CDR3 contains 17 residues. CDR3 bases: TGCAGCGTTGTTGGGCGGGGGGGCCTTACTGGTAACAATGAGCAGTTCTTC. It specifies CSVVGRGGLTGNNEQFF.

This clone was detected only once. This chain connects TRBV5-4 to TRBJ1-1, with D uncertain. The CDR3 length is 14 residues. The V end was cut by 2 bases, the J end by 2 bases, with 10 bases between. Germline assignment: CDR1 SGHNT and CDR2 YYREEE (reference sequence). This CDR3 reads CASSFLGRNTEAFF. As DNA, the CDR3 is TGTGCCAGCAGCTTTCTCGGAAGAAACACTGAAGCTTTCTTT.